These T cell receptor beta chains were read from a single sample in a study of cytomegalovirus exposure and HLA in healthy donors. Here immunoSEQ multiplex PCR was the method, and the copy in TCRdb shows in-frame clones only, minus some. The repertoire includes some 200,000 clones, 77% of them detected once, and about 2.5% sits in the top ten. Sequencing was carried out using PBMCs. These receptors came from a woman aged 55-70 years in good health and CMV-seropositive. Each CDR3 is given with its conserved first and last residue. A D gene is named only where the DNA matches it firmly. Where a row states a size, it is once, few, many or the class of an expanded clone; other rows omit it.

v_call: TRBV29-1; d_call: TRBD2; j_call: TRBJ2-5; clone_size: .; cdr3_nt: TGCAGCGTTGTCCTCGCGGGGGGGGAGACCCAGTACTTC; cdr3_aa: CSVVLAGGETQYF
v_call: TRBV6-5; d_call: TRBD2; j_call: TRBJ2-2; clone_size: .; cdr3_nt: TGTGCCAGCAGTGGAAGCGGGAGGGCCTACGGGGAGCTGTTTTTT; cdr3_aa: CASSGSGRAYGELFF
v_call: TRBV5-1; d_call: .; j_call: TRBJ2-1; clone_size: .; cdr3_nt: TGCGCCAGCAGCTTGGCTACAGACTACAATGAGCAGTTCTTC; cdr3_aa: CASSLATDYNEQFF
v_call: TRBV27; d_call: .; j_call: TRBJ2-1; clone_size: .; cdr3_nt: TGTGCCAGCAGTTCCCGGGGAGGTAGCGATGAGCAGTTCTTC; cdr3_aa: CASSSRGGSDEQFF
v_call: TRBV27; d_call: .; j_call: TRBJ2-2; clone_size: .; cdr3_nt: TGTGCCAGCAGTTCCGCAGGGGCTCCGAGCACCGGGGAGCTGTTTTTT; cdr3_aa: CASSSAGAPSTGELFF
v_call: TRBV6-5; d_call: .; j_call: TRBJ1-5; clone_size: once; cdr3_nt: TGTGCCAGCAGTTACGGGGGGGGCGATCAGCCCCAGCATTTT; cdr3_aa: CASSYGGGDQPQHF
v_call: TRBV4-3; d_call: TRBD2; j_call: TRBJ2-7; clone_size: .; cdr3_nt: TGCGCCAGCAGCCAAGAGCAGCGGGGCTCCTACGAGCAGTACTTC; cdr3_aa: CASSQEQRGSYEQYF
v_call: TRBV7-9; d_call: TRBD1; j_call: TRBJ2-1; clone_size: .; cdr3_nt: TGTGCCAGCAGCTCCTGGACAGGGGATATTTACAATGAGCAGTTCTTC; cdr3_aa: CASSSWTGDIYNEQFF
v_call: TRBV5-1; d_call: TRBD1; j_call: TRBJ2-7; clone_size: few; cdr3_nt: TGCGCCAGCAGCTCCTTCGACAGGGGGGTTGAGGAGCAGTACTTC; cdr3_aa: CASSSFDRGVEEQYF
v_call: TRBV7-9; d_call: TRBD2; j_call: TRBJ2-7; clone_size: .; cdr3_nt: TGTGCCAGCAGCTTAGCTCCTAGCGGAGGGTACGAGCAGTACTTC; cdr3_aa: CASSLAPSGGYEQYF
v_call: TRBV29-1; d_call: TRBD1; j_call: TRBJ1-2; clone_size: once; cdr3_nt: TGCAGCGTTGACGGGACAGGGGGATCAGGGGTCTATGGCTACACCTTC; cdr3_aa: CSVDGTGGSGVYGYTF
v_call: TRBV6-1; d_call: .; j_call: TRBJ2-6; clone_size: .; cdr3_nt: TGTGCCAGCAGTGAAGTTGGGGGGGGGCTTCGCTCTGGGGCCAACGTCCTGACTTTC; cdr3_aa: CASSEVGGGLRSGANVLTF
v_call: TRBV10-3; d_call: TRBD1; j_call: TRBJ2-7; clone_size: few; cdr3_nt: TGTGCCATCAGTCCGGACAGGGAGTACGAGCAGTACTTC; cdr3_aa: CAISPDREYEQYF
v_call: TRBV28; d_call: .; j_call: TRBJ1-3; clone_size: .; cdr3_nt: TGTGCCAGCGAGGGCTTCTCTGGAAACACCATATATTTT; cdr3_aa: CASEGFSGNTIYF
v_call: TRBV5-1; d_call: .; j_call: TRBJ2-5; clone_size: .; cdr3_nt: TGCGCCAGCAGCTTGGGTCCAGGGATTGGCGAGACCCAGTACTTC; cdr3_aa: CASSLGPGIGETQYF
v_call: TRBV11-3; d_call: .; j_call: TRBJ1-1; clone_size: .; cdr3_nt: TGTGCCAGCAGCCAGACAGGTGATGAAGCTTTCTTT; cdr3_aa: CASSQTGDEAFF
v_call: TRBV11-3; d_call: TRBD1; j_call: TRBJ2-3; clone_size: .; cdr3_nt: TGTGCCAGCAGCCCCGGGACAGGGTCAGATACGCAGTATTTT; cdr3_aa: CASSPGTGSDTQYF